Shown below are 25 T cell receptor beta chains from a single sample sequenced in a study of PD-L1 blockade in urothelial cancer. Indicated time point: pretreatment peripheral blood. Measured with immunoSEQ multiplex PCR; TCRdb has only the in-frame clones, and not every one. This table holds approximately 67,000 clones, 86% found once. Source: PBMCs, taken around atezolizumab (anti-PD-L1) treatment. These receptors came from a man in his 60s with urothelial cancer.

In nucleotides, the CDR3 is TGTGCCTGGAGTAAGACAGGGTTTGTAGCTTTCTTT. Amino acid sequence: CAWSKTGFVAFF. J is TRBJ1-1 and V is TRBV30; 7 bases are shared with TRBD1. In germline, CDR1 is GTSNPN, CDR2 SVGIG (reference sequence). Germline trimming cut 2 bases from V and 10 bases from J; bases unmatched to any gene: 7. There are 12 residues in the CDR3.

V gene TRBV19 combines with J gene TRBJ2-2; a weak D match, TRBD1 (6 bases). Trimming cost V 0 bases and J 8 bases, with 13 bases left between them. CDR3 length equals 15 residues. The germline CDR1 and CDR2 sequences are LNHDA and SQIVND (reference sequence). The CDR3 sequence is CASSIDHHREGELFF. CDR3 in DNA: TGTGCCAGTAGTATAGATCACCACAGGGAAGGGGAGCTGTTTTTT.

This sequence joins TRBV28 and TRBJ1-5; 7 nucleotides agree with TRBD1. Unmatched junction bases numbered 14, after V lost 5 bases and J lost 10 bases. The CDR3 contains 15 residues. Germline V CDR1 and CDR2: MDHEN, SYDVKM. CDR3 region: CASSPMPGQPRPQHF. The CDR3 DNA reads TGTGCCAGCAGTCCGATGCCGGGACAGCCCCGTCCCCAGCATTTT.

The chain joins TRBV20-1 to TRBJ2-3; D gene ambiguous. The CDR3 is 11 amino acids. The ends were cut back, 3 bases at V and 6 bases at J, with 7 bases in the middle. Germline V gene data show CDR1 as DFQATT and CDR2 as SNEGSKA (reference sequence). CDR3 in amino acids: CSASLVDTQYF. The CDR3 DNA reads as TGCAGTGCTAGTCTTGTTGATACGCAGTATTTT.

The V gene is TRBV5-7, the J gene TRBJ2-6; no clear D. Being an ORF, TRBV5-7 has a function that is uncertain. The CDR3 length is 17 residues. Trimming stripped 1 base from V and 1 base from J, with 12 bases between. CDR3 region: CASSLRWAYSGANVLTF. CDR3 in DNA: TGTGCCAGCAGCTTGAGGTGGGCTTATTCTGGGGCCAACGTCCTGACTTTC.

The rearrangement links TRBV6-5 to TRBJ1-4; tentative D call: TRBD1 (5 bases). Per germline, CDR1 MNHEY and CDR2 SVGAGI. V was shortened by 5 bases and J by 8 bases, with 18 bases between the two germline ends. CDR3 length: 15 amino acids. CDR3: CASSRVGGIREKLFF. CDR3 DNA sequence: TGTGCCAGCAGTCGTGTTGGGGGGATAAGGGAAAAACTGTTTTTT.

This chain uses TRBV19 with TRBJ2-5; TRBD1 aligns across 7 bases. After removal of 6 bases from V and 4 bases from J, the junction contained 17 bases not matched to a gene. The germline V gene has CDR1 LNHDA and CDR2 SQIVND (reference sequence). This CDR3 spans 17 amino acids. The CDR3 region is CASSVNSLSGGRETQYF. DNA of the CDR3: TGTGCCAGTAGCGTAAACAGCCTATCAGGGGGTCGAGAGACCCAGTACTTC.

This clone was seen many times. The genes are TRBV6-1 and TRBJ2-1, with TRBD2 as a possible D gene (6 bases). This CDR3 is built from 10 residues. Per the germline V gene, CDR1 is MNHNS and CDR2 is SASEGT. The V end was cut by 8 bases, the J end by 15 bases, with 14 bases between. The CDR3 DNA follows: TGTGCCAGCTTTGAGGGGCGGGGGTTCTTC. Encoded protein: CASFEGRGFF.

CDR3 residues: CASSVGQGAYEQYF. In nucleotides, the CDR3 is TGTGCCAGCAGCGTAGGACAGGGGGCTTACGAGCAGTACTTC. This chain joins TRBV9 and TRBJ2-7; the match to TRBD1 covers 10 bases. CDR3 length: 14 residues. Germline loops: CDR1 SGDLS, CDR2 YYNGEE. The junction had 1 base not matched to a gene; V was cut back by 0 bases and J by 4 bases.

The chain carries TRBV6-5 and TRBJ2-3; TRBD2 might be the D (5 bases). CDR1 is MNHEY and CDR2 is SVGAGI in the germline V gene. V lost 5 bases and J lost 4, with 13 bases in between. This CDR3 contains 14 residues. CDR3 protein: CASSPRRDSDTQYF. In DNA, the CDR3 is TGTGCCAGCAGTCCCAGACGGGATTCAGATACGCAGTATTTT.

The chain recombines TRBV5-6 with TRBJ2-5, with D perhaps matching TRBD1 (6 bases). The CDR3 totals 13 residues. From germline, CDR1 is SGHDT and CDR2 YYEEEE. V lost 0 bases to trimming and J lost 4 bases, with 7 bases between them. CDR3 amino acids: CASSLDRVETQYF. CDR3 coding DNA: TGTGCCAGCAGCTTGGACAGGGTAGAGACCCAGTACTTC. The variable domain in full, completed from reference TRBV5-6 and TRBJ2-5, reads DAGVTQSPTHLIKTRGQQVTLRCSPKSGHDTVSWYQQALGQGPQFIFQYYEEEERQRGNFPDRFSGHQFPNYSSELNVNALLLGDSALYLCASSLDRVETQYFGPGTRLLVL.

V and J are TRBV2 and TRBJ2-7; 10 bases match TRBD2. Per the germline V gene, CDR1 is SNHLY and CDR2 is FYNNEI. V lost 5 bases, J lost 5 bases, and 9 bases stayed unmatched. CDR3 length: 15 residues. CDR3 nucleotide sequence: TGTGCCAGCAGTCCTCTGACTAGCGGGCGGCACGAGCAGTACTTC. Residues: CASSPLTSGRHEQYF.

The chain uses TRBV29-1 and TRBJ1-5; TRBD1 matches at 8 bases. The CDR3 length is 12 residues. Germline CDR1 is SQVTM and CDR2 is ANQGSEA. J gave up 4 bases and V 4 bases, and 0 bases lay outside the gene matches. The DNA for the CDR3 is TGCAGCGTTGGACAGGGGAATCAGCCCCAGCATTTT. Encoded protein: CSVGQGNQPQHF.

This chain links TRBV15 with TRBJ2-7; weak D call: TRBD1 (6 bases). The V end lost 3 bases, the J end lost 1 base, and 10 bases lay between the germline ends. CDR3 size: 14 residues. Germline loops: CDR1 LNHNV, CDR2 YYDKDF (reference sequence). The CDR3 DNA sequence: TGTGCCACCAGCAGTCGGACAGCTTCCTACGAGCAGTACTTC. Its translation is CATSSRTASYEQYF.

J is TRBJ1-2 and V is TRBV5-1, with 7 bases lining up with TRBD1. The CDR3 runs to 14 residues. CDR1 and CDR2 from the germline V gene are SGHRS and YFSETQ. V lost 0 bases, J lost 6 bases, and 5 bases stayed unmatched. The CDR3 loop reads CASSLGDSQHGYTF. The CDR3 region has the DNA TGCGCCAGCAGCTTGGGGGACAGTCAACATGGCTACACCTTC.

This chain's CDR3 is CASSLDRVHTEAFF. The DNA for the CDR3 is TGTGCCAGCAGCTTAGACAGGGTGCACACTGAAGCTTTCTTT. The chain employs TRBV11-1 and TRBJ1-1, with D tentatively TRBD1 (6 bases). Germline CDR1 SGHAT, CDR2 FQDESV (reference sequence). Trimming took 1 base from V and 3 from J, leaving 9 bases between them. This CDR3 region has 14 residues.

This chain connects TRBV19 to TRBJ2-3, with D perhaps TRBD2 (7 bases). V gave up 10 bases and J gave up 4 bases, with 12 bases separating them. Looked up from germline, CDR1 is LNHDA and CDR2 is SQIVND (reference sequence). The CDR3 contains 12 residues. The CDR3 is CATRGGPDTQYF. The CDR3 nucleotides read TGTGCCACTAGGGGGGGACCAGATACGCAGTATTTT.

With regard to this clone: In the same sample, other DNA sequences code for this CDR3. The gene calls are TRBV13 and TRBJ2-7, with D tentatively TRBD1 (6 bases). The CDR3 runs 14 residues. Trimming took off 9 bases at V and 0 bases at J, with 15 bases between the two ends. In germline, CDR1 is PRHDT, CDR2 FYEKMQ (reference sequence). The CDR3 loop reads CASSQDRSSYEQYF. In DNA, the CDR3 is TGTGCCAGTAGTCAAGACAGGAGCTCCTACGAGCAGTACTTC.

The J gene is TRBJ1-2, the V gene TRBV2; tentative D call: TRBD1 (5 bases). The CDR3 loop spans 12 amino acids. Germline values: CDR1 SNHLY, CDR2 FYNNEI. V lost 3 bases and J lost 4, with 6 bases in between. CDR3 region: CASSDRAYGYTF. DNA for the CDR3: TGTGCCAGCAGTGACAGGGCCTATGGCTACACCTTC.

This clone was seen only once. The rearrangement joins TRBV30 to TRBJ1-1, with D unclear. Germline assignment: CDR1 GTSNPN and CDR2 SVGIG (reference sequence). The CDR3 runs to 13 residues. The ends were cut back, 0 bases at V and 4 bases at J, with 9 bases in the middle. Here the CDR3 reads CAWSVPVSTEAFF. CDR3 coding DNA: TGTGCCTGGAGTGTACCGGTGAGCACTGAAGCTTTCTTT.

This chain connects TRBV2 to TRBJ1-2; 7 bases map to TRBD1. J gave up 8 bases and V 3 bases, and 12 bases lay outside the gene matches. Germline V gene data show CDR1 as SNHLY and CDR2 as FYNNEI. This CDR3 contains 15 residues. The CDR3 protein is CASSEDRSSAGGYTF. As DNA, the CDR3 is TGTGCCAGCAGTGAGGACAGGAGCAGCGCGGGGGGCTACACCTTC.

The V call is TRBV28, the J call TRBJ1-5, with D possibly matching TRBD1 (5 bases). Germline CDR1 MDHEN, CDR2 SYDVKM. The V end lost 5 bases, the J end lost 0 bases, and 11 bases lay between the germline ends. CDR3 length: 15 amino acids. The CDR3 coding sequence is TGTGCCAGCAGTATAAGACAGACTAGCAATCAGCCCCAGCATTTT. Translation: CASSIRQTSNQPQHF.

This chain connects TRBV18 to TRBJ2-5, with 7 bases identical to TRBD1. Germline CDR1 reads KGHSH; CDR2 reads LQKENI. The CDR3 sequence is 13 residues long. Trimming took 7 bases from V and 5 from J; bases not matched to a gene: 7. CDR3 in amino acids: CASCTDRVETQYF. The CDR3 coding sequence is TGTGCCAGCTGCACCGACAGGGTTGAGACCCAGTACTTC.

The chain employs TRBV28 and TRBJ1-3; 7 bases match TRBD1. The V and J ends lost 6 bases and 0 bases, in that order; junction bases with no gene match: 5. Germline-derived CDR1 and CDR2 are MDHEN and SYDVKM. The CDR3 is made up of 15 amino acids. The CDR3 is CASSRDSASGNTIYF. CDR3 sequence (DNA): TGTGCCAGCAGCCGGGACAGCGCCTCTGGAAACACCATATATTTT.

The chain couples TRBV5-6 to TRBJ1-1, with unresolved D. Germline CDR1 is SGHDT and CDR2 is YYEEEE. This CDR3 comprises 13 residues. Trimming removed 1 base at V and 1 base at J, with 5 bases between. The CDR3 loop reads CASSLRENTEAFF. CDR3 coding DNA: TGTGCCAGCAGCTTGCGGGAGAACACTGAAGCTTTCTTT.